Following are 28 T cell receptor beta chains from one sample sequenced in a study of shared clonotypes between healthy human individuals. Repertoires were generated with immunoSEQ multiplex PCR, while TCRdb's copy carries only in-frame clones and drops some. The sample records about 1.1 million clones, 75% to 80% being singletons. Sequencing was carried out using memory CD4+ T cells from PBMCs. The sample's subset: CD45RA-negative fraction. Receptor source: a man aged 18 to 30 in good health. Some clones in this sample may be carry-over from other donors' samples.

This clone appeared many times. V usage is TRBV30 and J usage is TRBJ1-5, with TRBD1 identical over 7 bases. The V gene end was trimmed by 0 bases and the J gene end by 4 bases; junction bases not matched to a gene: 9. In germline, CDR1 is GTSNPN, CDR2 SVGIG (reference sequence). The CDR3 loop spans 16 amino acids. CDR3: CAWSVGAGGQNQPQHF. The CDR3 DNA follows: TGTGCCTGGAGTGTAGGGGCAGGGGGACAGAATCAGCCCCAGCATTTT.

The DNA for the CDR3 is TGTGCCAGCGCTCGAGGGGCTGGCCTCTACAATGAGCAGTTCTTC. It is translated as CASARGAGLYNEQFF. The chain joins TRBV28 to TRBJ2-1; the D call may be TRBD1 or TRBD2 (5 bases each). V shed 8 bases and J shed 3 bases, with 17 bases lying between them. The CDR3 length is 15 residues. CDR1 is MDHEN and CDR2 is SYDVKM in the germline V gene. The variable domain in full, with the rest retrieved from reference TRBV28 and TRBJ2-1, is DVKVTQSSRYLVKRTGEKVFLECVQDMDHENMFWYRQDPGLGLRLIYFSYDVKMKEKGDIPEGYSVSREKKERFSLILESASTNQTSMYLCASARGAGLYNEQFFGPGTRLTVL.

The chain is built from TRBV7-2 and TRBJ2-7; D unresolved. Looked up from germline, CDR1 is SGHTA and CDR2 is FQGNSA. The CDR3 sequence is 13 residues long. Trimming stripped 2 bases from V and 5 bases from J, with 10 bases between. CDR3 nucleotides: TGTGCCAGCAGCTTAATGCTAGGCCACGAGCAGTACTTC. This gives the protein CASSLMLGHEQYF.

This rearrangement joins TRBV2 to TRBJ1-3; no definite D call. The CDR3 is made up of 14 amino acids. The V end was cut by 3 bases, the J end by 0 bases, with 6 bases between. CDR1 and CDR2 (germline): SNHLY, FYNNEI. The CDR3 here is CASSDSHSGNTIYF. DNA of the CDR3: TGTGCCAGCAGTGACAGTCACTCTGGAAACACCATATATTTT. Variable domain in full (rest from reference TRBV2 and TRBJ1-3): EPEVTQTPSHQVTQMGQEVILRCVPISNHLYFYWYRQILGQKVEFLVSFYNNEISEKSEIFDDQFSVERPDGSNFTLKIRSTKLEDSAMYFCASSDSHSGNTIYFGEGSWLTVV.

This clone was seen more than once but under ten times. The rearrangement joins TRBV2 to TRBJ2-6, with D possibly being TRBD1 or TRBD2 (5 bases each). Germline V gives CDR1 SNHLY, CDR2 FYNNEI. Trimming stripped 9 bases from V and 0 bases from J, with 15 bases between. The CDR3 is made up of 16 amino acids. The CDR3 loop reads CARAGTSGSGANVLTF. For the CDR3, the DNA is TGTGCCAGGGCAGGGACCTCGGGCTCTGGGGCCAACGTCCTGACTTTC.

This rearrangement joins TRBV5-6 to TRBJ1-4; TRBD1 matches at 10 bases. There are 15 residues in the CDR3. The ends lost 4 bases at V and 3 bases at J; junction bases unmatched: 3. Germline assignment: CDR1 SGHDT and CDR2 YYEEEE. CDR3 nucleotide sequence: TGTGCCAGCAGCCGACAGGGGGCGGCTAATGAAAAACTGTTTTTT. It is translated as CASSRQGAANEKLFF.

The chain uses TRBV6-5 and TRBJ1-1; D ambiguous. This CDR3 region has 14 residues. V lost 11 bases and J lost 3, with 19 bases in between. Per germline, CDR1 MNHEY and CDR2 SVGAGI. For the CDR3, the DNA is TGTGCCGTAGCCGCCGAATGGCGGGACACTGAAGCTTTCTTT. Residues: CAVAAEWRDTEAFF.

The V and J genes are TRBV27 and TRBJ1-2; 7 bases agree with TRBD1. Germline trimming cut 5 bases from V and 7 bases from J; bases unmatched to any gene: 13. The CDR3 sequence is 15 residues long. Germline CDR1 and CDR2: MNHEY and SMNVEV (reference sequence). DNA for the CDR3: TGTGCCAGCAGTCCGGGCTCACAGGGGAGGGGTGGCTACACCTTC. Protein product: CASSPGSQGRGGYTF.

This clone has only a few counts. The V and J genes are TRBV5-1 and TRBJ2-7; D might be TRBD1 (6 bases). The germline V gene encodes CDR1 SGHRS and CDR2 YFSETQ. V lost 3 bases and J lost 6, with 16 bases in between. The CDR3 consists of 14 residues. DNA for the CDR3: TGCGCCAGCAGCTCGACCCCTACAGGGTCCGAGCAGTACTTC. Encoded protein: CASSSTPTGSEQYF.

This clone was recorded a few times. The chain carries TRBV28 and TRBJ2-7, with 9 positions matching TRBD1. Germline V gene lookup returns CDR1 MDHEN and CDR2 SYDVKM. V lost 5 bases, J lost 10 bases, and 24 bases stayed unmatched. The CDR3 totals 18 residues. CDR3 region: CASSPPGTGTKGALKQYF. The CDR3 bases are TGTGCCAGCAGTCCCCCCGGGACAGGGACGAAGGGGGCACTTAAACAGTACTTC.

The chain combines TRBV28 with TRBJ2-3; TRBD2 matches at 13 bases. Germline V lookup: CDR1 MDHEN, CDR2 SYDVKM. The V and J ends lost 8 bases and 5 bases, in that order; junction bases with no gene match: 10. This CDR3 is 16 amino acids long. In DNA, the CDR3 is TGTGCCAGCGGGAAACTAGCGGGAGGGCCTGTAGATACGCAGTATTTT. Encoded protein: CASGKLAGGPVDTQYF.

The rearrangement uses TRBV7-9 and TRBJ2-7, with a weak D call TRBD2 (6 bases). This CDR3 contains 14 residues. V lost 0 bases, J lost 3 bases, and 9 bases lay in between. CDR1 SEHNR and CDR2 FQNEAQ come from the germline V gene (reference sequence). CDR3 in DNA: TGTGCCAGCAGCTTAGCAGGGGAGGTCTACGAGCAGTACTTC. It yields the protein CASSLAGEVYEQYF.

With regard to this clone: With a far larger clone one base away, a read error is the likely cause. CDR3 amino acids: CASSLGGSLSYEQYF. DNA for the CDR3: TGCGCCAGCAGCTTGGGTGGCAGCCTCTCCTACGAGCAGTACTTC. The chain is built from TRBV4-3 and TRBJ2-7; D is undetermined. In germline, CDR1 is LGHNA, CDR2 YSLEER. V was pared by 5 bases and J by 0 bases, with 14 bases between. This CDR3 is built from 15 residues.

J is TRBJ1-2 and V is TRBV30; D is uncertain. Germline V gene sequence: CDR1 GTSNPN, CDR2 SVGIG (reference sequence). This CDR3 has 15 amino acids. V lost 5 bases to trimming and J lost 4 bases, with 20 bases between them. The CDR3 region has the DNA TGTGCCTGGGCCGCCGGGGAGGCGGAGAGCTATGGCTACACCTTC. Its translation is CAWAAGEAESYGYTF.

CDR3 loop: CASSPRPLNEQFF. The CDR3 DNA sequence: TGTGCCAGCAGTCCTAGGCCCCTCAATGAGCAGTTCTTC. The chain links TRBV28 to TRBJ2-1; D remains unclear. Per germline, CDR1 MDHEN and CDR2 SYDVKM. The V and J ends lost 5 bases and 6 bases respectively, with 11 bases between them. The CDR3 runs 13 residues.

Only one count was recorded for this clone. The same CDR3 is also encoded by other DNA sequences in this sample. This chain links TRBV7-3 with TRBJ2-3; possible D gene TRBD1, 5 bases. The V gene's germline CDR1 is SGHTA and CDR2 FQGTGA. CDR3 length: 14 amino acids. Trimming left V 5 bases short and J 3 bases short, with 12 bases between. The CDR3 sequence: CASSLGQGTDTQYF. Written as DNA, the CDR3 is TGTGCCAGCAGCCTTGGGCAGGGAACAGATACGCAGTATTTT.

This clone was observed a few times. The chain recombines TRBV4-1 with TRBJ1-2, with D uncertain. In germline, CDR1 is MGHRA, CDR2 YSYEKL. The CDR3 is 11 residues long. Trimming left V 4 bases short and J 8 bases short, with 8 bases between. Here the CDR3 DNA reads TGCGCCAGCAGCCGGGCGGCGGGCTACACCTTC. It is translated as CASSRAAGYTF.

This chain joins TRBV19 and TRBJ2-2; D is ambiguous. The CDR3 is 17 amino acids. The germline CDR1 and CDR2 sequences are LNHDA and SQIVND (reference sequence). Trimming cost V 3 bases and J 4 bases, with 18 bases left between them. CDR3 in amino acids: CASSIRLTTFVTGELFF. The CDR3 bases are TGTGCCAGTAGTATCAGATTAACGACCTTTGTCACCGGGGAGCTGTTTTTT.

The chain carries TRBV7-2 and TRBJ2-3, with D possibly being TRBD1 (5 bases). CDR1 is SGHTA and CDR2 is FQGNSA in the germline V gene. Deletions cut 5 bases from V and 4 bases from J, with 16 bases between. The length of the CDR3 is 15 residues. The CDR3 DNA reads TGTGCCAGCAGCACCTCCGGTAGGGGCGCAGATACGCAGTATTTT. This codes for CASSTSGRGADTQYF. The full variable domain, with the rest looked up from reference TRBV7-2 and TRBJ2-3, is GAGVSQSPSNKVTEKGKDVELRCDPISGHTALYWYRQSLGQGLEFLIYFQGNSAPDKSGLPSDRFSAERTGGSVSTLTIQRTQQEDSAVYLCASSTSGRGADTQYFGPGTRLTVL.

The V gene is TRBV7-2, the J gene TRBJ2-3; D gene unclear. Per germline, CDR1 SGHTA and CDR2 FQGNSA. The CDR3 is 12 amino acids. V lost 5 bases to trimming and J lost 1 base, with 4 bases between them. The CDR3 is CASSPRTDTQYF. The CDR3 nucleotides are TGTGCCAGCAGCCCCCGCACAGATACGCAGTATTTT.

The rearrangement joins TRBV29-1 to TRBJ1-1; D remains unclear. The CDR3 extends over 13 amino acids. Germline loops: CDR1 SQVTM, CDR2 ANQGSEA. Between the trimmed V and J ends, which lost 5 bases and 0 bases, there was a span of 10 bases. CDR3 sequence reads: CSVREGLNTEAFF. In DNA form, the CDR3 reads TGCAGCGTTCGAGAAGGCCTGAACACTGAAGCTTTCTTT.

This clone showed up just a few times. V is TRBV7-2 and J is TRBJ1-1; 8 nucleotides match TRBD1. V was pared by 0 bases and J by 5 bases, with 11 bases of the junction left unmatched. CDR3 size: 17 residues. Germline CDR1 is SGHTA and CDR2 is FQGNSA. CDR3 nucleotides: TGTGCCAGCAGCTTAGCGAGAACAGGGGGTCTACCAACTGAAGCTTTCTTT. Its translation is CASSLARTGGLPTEAFF.

This clone was seen repeatedly, ten times or more. J is TRBJ1-5 and V is TRBV28, with 10 nucleotides matching TRBD1. The junction had 6 bases not matched to a gene; V was cut back by 3 bases and J by 1 base. This CDR3 spans 17 amino acids. The germline V gene encodes CDR1 MDHEN and CDR2 SYDVKM. The CDR3 DNA reads as TGTGCCAGCAGTTTTCGACAGGGGGCCCTAAGCAATCAGCCCCAGCATTTT. Protein product: CASSFRQGALSNQPQHF. Variable domain in full (rest from reference TRBV28 and TRBJ1-5): DVKVTQSSRYLVKRTGEKVFLECVQDMDHENMFWYRQDPGLGLRLIYFSYDVKMKEKGDIPEGYSVSREKKERFSLILESASTNQTSMYLCASSFRQGALSNQPQHFGDGTRLSIL.

The rearrangement joins TRBV28 to TRBJ1-2; possibly TRBD1 for D (6 bases). The germline V gene has CDR1 MDHEN and CDR2 SYDVKM. V was clipped by 3 bases and J by 5 bases, with 13 bases between them. The CDR3 is 14 residues long. CDR3 sequence: CASSLGGARYGYTF. CDR3 coding DNA: TGTGCCAGCAGTTTGGGGGGGGCGAGGTATGGCTACACCTTC.

The CDR3 sequence: CASSTGPPHTYEQYF. Written as DNA, the CDR3 is TGTGCCAGCAGTACAGGGCCTCCACATACCTACGAGCAGTACTTC. The chain employs TRBV6-1 and TRBJ2-7; D might be TRBD1 (6 bases). The germline V and J ends were trimmed by 5 bases and 2 bases, with 16 bases remaining between them. The CDR3 length is 15 residues. Germline values: CDR1 MNHNS, CDR2 SASEGT.

J is TRBJ1-4 and V is TRBV19; 10 bases match TRBD1. Germline lookup yields CDR1 LNHDA and CDR2 SQIVND (reference sequence). The CDR3 is made up of 16 amino acids. The V gene end was trimmed by 6 bases and the J gene end by 6 bases; junction bases not matched to a gene: 10. The CDR3, as DNA: TGTGCCAGTAGAACGCCGGGACAGGGGCGACATGAAAAACTGTTTTTT. It specifies CASRTPGQGRHEKLFF.

The gene calls are TRBV28 and TRBJ1-4, with 7 bases that match TRBD1. CDR1 MDHEN and CDR2 SYDVKM come from the germline V gene. CDR3 length equals 14 residues. Trimming took 5 bases from V and 8 from J; bases not matched to a gene: 8. The CDR3 sequence: CASSLDRVVEKLFF. CDR3 sequence (DNA): TGTGCCAGCAGTCTTGACAGGGTAGTCGAAAAACTGTTTTTT.

This clone was observed once. V and J are TRBV5-6 and TRBJ2-1; possibly TRBD1 for D (5 bases). Per germline, CDR1 SGHDT and CDR2 YYEEEE. The CDR3 consists of 13 residues. The V gene lost 4 bases and the J gene lost 4 bases, with 9 bases spanning the gap. The DNA of the CDR3 is TGTGCCAGCAGCGGGGCCTCATACAATGAGCAGTTCTTC. It is translated as CASSGASYNEQFF.